There are many counts of the clone carrying this TCR beta chain. What it binds is not known. TCRdb reanalysed the RT-PCR reads using MiXCR and keeps one entry per CDR3 protein. The sample consists of 170,000 or so distinct CDR3 sequences, over 8.5% of them appearing once. This entry comes from a study of response to subunit inactivated influenza vaccine. Study results and caveats: Authors suggested seasonal influenza vaccinations each recruit few new T cells.

The sample consisted of CD8+ T cells sorted from PBMCs, taken roughly 24 months after vaccination. This receptor was obtained from a man aged 50 to 69 who received an inactivated influenza vaccine.

CDR3 protein: CASSFTGVWTDTQYF. CDR3 nucleotides: TGTGCCAGCAGCTTCACGGGAGTATGGACAGATACGCAGTATTTT. The V gene is TRBV7-9, the J gene TRBJ2-3; weak D call: TRBD2 (6 bases). The CDR3 consists of 15 residues. V shed 3 bases and J shed 3 bases, with 13 bases lying between them. The germline V gene encodes CDR1 SEHNR and CDR2 FQNEAQ (reference sequence).